The 27 T cell receptor beta chains in this list originate from one sample, sequenced in a study of cytomegalovirus exposure and HLA in healthy donors. Primers included in the PCR were 60 Vbeta and 13 Jbeta primers. Clones were sequenced by immunoSEQ multiplex PCR, and TCRdb holds only the in-frame ones, with some missing. The sample records about 160,000 clones, around four fifths being singletons. Sequenced sample: PBMCs. Receptors were obtained from a man aged 18 to 30 in good health and CMV-seropositive.

As concerns this clone: Without the conserved terminal phenylalanine or tryptophan, this CDR3 likely stems from a read error. This sequence joins TRBV4-1 and TRBJ1-6; 7 bases map to TRBD1. The CDR3 runs to 15 residues. Germline V gene lookup returns CDR1 MGHRA and CDR2 YSYEKL. The V gene end was trimmed by 0 bases and the J gene end by 9 bases; junction bases not matched to a gene: 5. The CDR3, as DNA: TGCGCCAGCAGCCAAGACGACAGGGTCGGTTCACCCCTCCACCTT. Amino acids: CASSQDDRVGSPLHL.

On this clone itself: A read error may account for a junction end that differs from germline. The J gene is TRBJ2-7, the V gene TRBV4-1, with D possibly matching TRBD2 (6 bases). Germline V gene data show CDR1 as MGHRA and CDR2 as YSYEKL. This CDR3 spans 12 amino acids. CDR3 coding DNA: TGCGCCAGCAGCCAAGAGGCGGGACGGGTGAACTTC. Its translation is CASSQEAGRVNF.

The chain recombines TRBV5-1 with TRBJ2-2, with TRBD1 identical over 9 bases. The V and J ends lost 4 bases and 1 base, in that order; junction bases with no gene match: 8. The CDR3 covers 17 residues. The germline CDR1 and CDR2 sequences are SGHRS and YFSETQ. CDR3 DNA: TGCGCCAGCAGCACTGGACAGGGGCCACAGAACACCGGGGAGCTGTTTTTT. It specifies CASSTGQGPQNTGELFF.

This chain uses TRBV5-4 with TRBJ1-1; TRBD1 aligns across 12 bases. The CDR3 consists of 20 residues. Per germline, CDR1 SGHNT and CDR2 YYREEE (reference sequence). The ends lost 4 bases at V and 0 bases at J; junction bases unmatched: 16. The CDR3 sequence: CASSPPGTGGVAVMNTEAFF. The CDR3 DNA follows: TGTGCCAGCAGCCCTCCCGGGACAGGGGGCGTTGCGGTGATGAACACTGAAGCTTTCTTT.

The rearrangement joins TRBV4-3 to TRBJ1-1; D is undetermined. CDR3 size: 14 residues. The V gene lost 1 base and the J gene lost 1 base, with 7 bases spanning the gap. Germline V gives CDR1 LGHNA, CDR2 YSLEER. This CDR3 reads CASSQGYGNTEAFF. Written as DNA, the CDR3 is TGCGCCAGCAGCCAAGGGTACGGGAACACTGAAGCTTTCTTT.

J is TRBJ1-4 and V is TRBV5-1, with 7 bases lining up with TRBD1. The CDR3 contains 16 residues. With 0 bases clipped from V and 5 bases from J, the junction kept 7 bases outside the gene matches. The V gene's germline CDR1 is SGHRS and CDR2 YFSETQ. CDR3 coding DNA: TGCGCCAGCAGCTTGGAAAACTGGGACAGAAATGAAAAACTGTTTTTT. Translation gives CASSLENWDRNEKLFF.

V and J are TRBV10-2 and TRBJ2-2, with 9 bases identical to TRBD2. There are 16 residues in the CDR3. CDR1 is WSHSY and CDR2 is SAAADI in the germline V gene. J was trimmed by 3 bases and V by 2 bases; bases with no gene match: 4. CDR3 in DNA: TGCGCCAGCAGTGAGCTCTTAGCGGGAGACACCGGGGAGCTGTTTTTT. It translates to CASSELLAGDTGELFF.

The V and J genes are TRBV6-1 and TRBJ1-3; TRBD1 agrees at 10 bases. The CDR3 runs 17 residues. J lost 5 bases, V lost 4 bases, and 11 bases had no gene match. CDR1 and CDR2 (germline): MNHNS, SASEGT. DNA of the CDR3: TGTGCCAGCAGTGTACCCTTGGACAGGGGGACGAGAAACACCATATATTTT. Residues: CASSVPLDRGTRNTIYF.

This sequence joins TRBV12-5 and TRBJ2-1, with D tentatively TRBD2 (6 bases). V gave up 1 base and J gave up 5 bases, with 18 bases separating them. Looked up from germline, CDR1 is LGHNT and CDR2 is FRNRAP. The length of the CDR3 is 17 residues. CDR3: CASGLEILVGGNNEQFF. CDR3 in DNA: TGTGCTAGTGGTTTGGAGATACTAGTGGGGGGAAACAATGAGCAGTTCTTC.

The chain joins TRBV9 to TRBJ1-4; the D gene is possibly TRBD1 (5 bases). The CDR3 consists of 14 residues. Germline CDR1 SGDLS, CDR2 YYNGEE. The V end was cut by 0 bases, the J end by 7 bases, with 10 bases between. Written as DNA, the CDR3 is TGTGCCAGCAGCGTAGGTAGGGGCGGTGAAAAACTGTTTTTT. It yields the protein CASSVGRGGEKLFF.

The chain joins TRBV6-6 to TRBJ2-7, with D possibly matching TRBD1 (6 bases). The CDR3 is made up of 13 amino acids. Germline CDR1 MNHNY, CDR2 SVGAGI (reference sequence). The V and J ends lost 6 bases and 3 bases respectively, with 12 bases between them. The CDR3 nucleotides read TGTGCCAGCAGCTTCGGACAGTTCTACGAGCAGTACTTC. This translates into CASSFGQFYEQYF.

The genes are TRBV27 and TRBJ2-1; D gene ambiguous. The germline V gene has CDR1 MNHEY and CDR2 SMNVEV (reference sequence). CDR3 size: 13 residues. Deletions cut 2 bases from V and 5 bases from J, with 7 bases between. CDR3 residues: CASSLRGDNEQFF. The CDR3 region has the DNA TGTGCCAGCAGTTTACGTGGAGACAATGAGCAGTTCTTC.

The genes are TRBV7-9 and TRBJ2-7; 10 nucleotides agree with TRBD1. CDR1 SEHNR and CDR2 FQNEAQ come from the germline V gene (reference sequence). Unmatched junction bases numbered 3, after V lost 2 bases and J lost 2 bases. The CDR3 has 15 residues. CDR3: CASSLPGQGTYEQYF. CDR3 bases: TGTGCCAGCAGCTTACCGGGACAGGGGACCTACGAGCAGTACTTC.

The chain links TRBV7-3 to TRBJ2-3, with D perhaps TRBD2 (5 bases). The CDR3 contains 16 residues. V shed 1 base and J shed 0 bases, with 11 bases lying between them. CDR1 and CDR2 from the germline V gene are SGHTA and FQGTGA. The chain's CDR3 is CASSLSGETSTDTQYF. The DNA for the CDR3 is TGTGCCAGCAGCTTAAGTGGGGAGACTAGCACAGATACGCAGTATTTT.

The rearrangement joins TRBV15 to TRBJ1-1; D is possibly TRBD1 (6 bases). V shed 5 bases and J shed 5 bases, with 12 bases lying between them. The CDR3 is made up of 13 amino acids. Germline CDR1 reads LNHNV; CDR2 reads YYDKDF (reference sequence). The DNA of the CDR3 is TGTGCCACCAGCGGGGAGGGGGGGACTGAAGCTTTCTTT. Residues: CATSGEGGTEAFF. The full variable domain, its missing parts supplied by reference TRBV15 and TRBJ1-1, is DAMVIQNPRYQVTQFGKPVTLSCSQTLNHNVMYWYQQKSSQAPKLLFHYYDKDFNNEADTPDNFQSRRPNTSFCFLDIRSPGLGDTAMYLCATSGEGGTEAFFGQGTRLTVV.

The DNA for the CDR3 is TGTGCCAGCAGCCCAATAGGCAGAGGAAACTATGGCTACACCTTC. This codes for CASSPIGRGNYGYTF. This chain connects TRBV7-2 to TRBJ1-2; D is unclear. The CDR3 totals 15 residues. Trimming removed 5 bases at V and 2 bases at J, with 15 bases between. CDR1 is SGHTA and CDR2 is FQGNSA in the germline V gene.

The chain employs TRBV9 and TRBJ1-3; 8 bases are a match to TRBD1. CDR3 length: 15 amino acids. V trimming: 2 bases; J trimming: 4 bases; junction bases outside the gene matches: 5. Per germline, CDR1 SGDLS and CDR2 YYNGEE. CDR3 DNA: TGTGCCAGCAGCGTGGACAGGGCTTTAGGAAACACCATATATTTT. Residues: CASSVDRALGNTIYF. The full variable domain, with the rest looked up from reference TRBV9 and TRBJ1-3, is DSGVTQTPKHLITATGQRVTLRCSPRSGDLSVYWYQQSLDQGLQFLIQYYNGEERAKGNILERFSAQQFPDLHSELNLSSLELGDSALYFCASSVDRALGNTIYFGEGSWLTVV.

This chain links TRBV6-6 with TRBJ1-2, with 8 bases matching TRBD1. This CDR3 contains 15 residues. The trim removed 7 bases at V and 4 bases at J, leaving 11 bases unmatched. CDR1 and CDR2 (germline): MNHNY, SVGAGI (reference sequence). The CDR3 is CASTQPTGGLYGYTF. The CDR3 nucleotides are TGTGCCAGCACTCAGCCTACAGGGGGTCTCTATGGCTACACCTTC.

This rearrangement joins TRBV6-5 to TRBJ1-2, with 8 positions matching TRBD1. The ends lost 5 bases at V and 7 bases at J; junction bases unmatched: 6. This CDR3 has 13 residues. CDR1 is MNHEY, CDR2 SVGAGI, per germline. The CDR3 DNA follows: TGTGCCAGCAGTGAAGGACAGGGCCCTGGCTACACCTTC. Translated, it gives CASSEGQGPGYTF.

This clone was recorded once. The chain joins TRBV9 to TRBJ1-4, with a possible D match to TRBD1 (6 bases). The CDR3 is made up of 14 amino acids. Germline values: CDR1 SGDLS, CDR2 YYNGEE. V lost 3 bases and J lost 3, with 9 bases in between. The CDR3 DNA sequence: TGTGCCAGCAGCGCAGGGGCAGCTAATGAAAAACTGTTTTTT. Protein: CASSAGAANEKLFF.

The chain joins TRBV7-2 to TRBJ1-2, with 7 bases that match TRBD1. The trim removed 5 bases at V and 3 bases at J, leaving 6 bases unmatched. The CDR3 runs to 14 residues. The germline V gene has CDR1 SGHTA and CDR2 FQGNSA. CDR3 sequence: CASSPTGEDYGYTF. DNA of the CDR3: TGTGCCAGCAGCCCCACAGGGGAAGACTATGGCTACACCTTC.

The CDR3 sequence is CATSARQGQWVPTGELFF. Here the CDR3 DNA reads TGTGCCACCAGCGCGCGACAGGGACAGTGGGTCCCAACCGGGGAGCTGTTTTTT. The V and J genes are TRBV15 and TRBJ2-2; 7 bases agree with TRBD1. After removal of 5 bases from V and 5 bases from J, the junction contained 17 bases not matched to a gene. CDR3 length: 18 amino acids. Germline V gives CDR1 LNHNV, CDR2 YYDKDF (reference sequence).

This clone was detected only once. The chain is built from TRBV4-1 and TRBJ1-1, with 8 bases fitting TRBD1. The V gene end was trimmed by 1 base and the J gene end by 5 bases; junction bases not matched to a gene: 6. CDR3 length equals 15 residues. Germline V CDR1 and CDR2: MGHRA, YSYEKL. In DNA form, the CDR3 reads TGCGCCAGCAGCCAAGTACAGGGGGGTGAAACTGAAGCTTTCTTT. This gives the protein CASSQVQGGETEAFF.

This chain joins TRBV5-4 and TRBJ2-7; the D gene is possibly TRBD1 (6 bases). Trimming shortened V by 3 bases and J by 7 bases, and 14 bases separated the two germline ends. This CDR3 has 13 residues. Germline values: CDR1 SGHNT, CDR2 YYREEE (reference sequence). Here the CDR3 DNA reads TGTGCCAGCAGCTGGGCAGGGGAAGGGGAGCAGTACTTC. Translation: CASSWAGEGEQYF.

The rearrangement joins TRBV5-6 to TRBJ2-6, with D hard to call. The ends were cut back, 4 bases at V and 1 base at J, with 15 bases in the middle. This CDR3 has 17 residues. Germline assignment: CDR1 SGHDT and CDR2 YYEEEE. This CDR3 reads CASSRPGSASGANVLTF. For the CDR3, the DNA is TGTGCCAGCAGCCGGCCGGGTTCGGCATCTGGGGCCAACGTCCTGACTTTC.

As DNA, the CDR3 is TGCGCCAGCAGCCAAGTTGGCTTGCCCGAGCAGTACTTC. This sequence encodes CASSQVGLPEQYF. This sequence joins TRBV4-1 and TRBJ2-7, with D unclear. The CDR3 consists of 13 residues. The V gene lost 1 base and the J gene lost 6 bases, with 10 bases spanning the gap. Germline V gene sequence: CDR1 MGHRA, CDR2 YSYEKL.

This sequence joins TRBV28 and TRBJ1-5; tentatively, D is TRBD1 (6 bases). From germline, CDR1 is MDHEN and CDR2 SYDVKM. CDR3 length: 14 amino acids. V was shortened by 5 bases and J by 5 bases, with 13 bases between the two germline ends. This CDR3 reads CASSPPGGHQPQHF. CDR3 sequence (DNA): TGTGCCAGCAGTCCCCCCGGGGGGCATCAGCCCCAGCATTTT.